This passage covers 7 T cell receptor beta chains from one sample sequenced in a study of T cell responses to AZD1222 COVID-19 vaccine. Generated by immunoSEQ multiplex PCR, the TCRdb table keeps only in-frame clones and is missing some. The table lists around 120,000 clones, around 94% of them singletons. Specimen: peripheral blood, collected on day 0 of AZD1222 vaccination. These receptors all come from an adult in good health.

The chain links TRBV19 to TRBJ2-1, with D perhaps matching TRBD1 or TRBD2 (7 bases each). The CDR3 has 12 residues. V dropped 5 bases and J dropped 12 bases, with 14 bases sitting between them. In germline, CDR1 is LNHDA, CDR2 SQIVND (reference sequence). Here the CDR3 reads CASSQGGGRQFF. The DNA of the CDR3 is TGTGCCAGTAGTCAGGGGGGGGGTCGGCAGTTCTTC.

This clone was seen a single time. V and J are TRBV2 and TRBJ1-5; D might be TRBD1 (5 bases). CDR1 is SNHLY, CDR2 FYNNEI, per germline. The CDR3 is 18 residues long. Trimming took 3 bases from V and 0 from J, leaving 18 bases between them. CDR3: CASSEGYGGMYSNQPQHF. The CDR3 bases are TGTGCCAGCAGTGAGGGGTATGGGGGAATGTATAGCAATCAGCCCCAGCATTTT.

This chain joins TRBV5-3 and TRBJ1-5; TRBD1 matches 8 bases. TRBV5-3 counts as an open reading frame of uncertain function. The junction had 15 bases not matched to a gene; V was cut back by 10 bases and J by 0 bases. This CDR3 comprises 17 residues. The CDR3 reads CAEPGQDVPYSNQPQHF. For the CDR3, the DNA is TGTGCCGAACCGGGACAGGACGTACCCTATAGCAATCAGCCCCAGCATTTT.

The V and J genes are TRBV6-5 and TRBJ2-1, with TRBD1 identical over 7 bases. Germline V gives CDR1 MNHEY, CDR2 SVGAGI. With 5 bases clipped from V and 8 bases from J, the junction kept 6 bases outside the gene matches. The CDR3 loop spans 13 amino acids. CDR3 residues: CASSRQGSHEQFF. The CDR3 DNA reads as TGTGCCAGCAGTCGACAGGGTTCCCATGAGCAGTTCTTC.

A single count supports this clone. In DNA form, the CDR3 reads TGTGCCTGGGGGGTAGGGGGGCGTGGGACTGAAGCTTTCTTT. This sequence encodes CAWGVGGRGTEAFF. J is TRBJ1-1 and V is TRBV30; a weak D match, TRBD1 (6 bases). Trimming took off 5 bases at V and 5 bases at J, with 18 bases between the two ends. The CDR3 runs 14 residues. Per germline, CDR1 GTSNPN and CDR2 SVGIG (reference sequence).

This chain uses TRBV6-2 or TRBV6-3 with TRBJ2-2; D is tentatively TRBD1 or TRBD2 (6 bases each). The CDR3 has 16 residues. V dropped 2 bases and J dropped 6 bases, with 16 bases sitting between them. CDR1 is MNHEY and CDR2 is SVGEGT in the germline V gene. Here the CDR3 DNA reads TGTGCCAGCAGTTACACGGGGGAAGGGGGGTCCGGGGAGCTGTTTTTT. Protein sequence: CASSYTGEGGSGELFF.

The rearrangement links TRBV19 to TRBJ2-2; 11 positions agree with TRBD1. After removal of 6 bases from V and 4 bases from J, the junction contained 1 base not matched to a gene. The CDR3 covers 14 residues. CDR1 is LNHDA and CDR2 is SQIVND in the germline V gene (reference sequence). CDR3 bases: TGTGCCAGTAGGGGGACAGGGGGCACCGGGGAGCTGTTTTTT. It yields the protein CASRGTGGTGELFF.